A single sample is the source of the 21 T cell receptor beta chains below, sequenced in a study of CD8 T cells in ankylosing spondylitis. Overall study findings and caveats: It appeared that ankylosing spondylitis blood was characterized by a TCR beta motif of several highly homologous variants.

TCRdb reanalysed the 5' RACE reads using MiXCR and keeps one entry per CDR3 protein. The sample shows around 430,000 distinct CDR3 sequences, 15% to 20% of them seen only once. The antigens for these receptors are not known. Sequenced material: blood, either unsorted or a sorted T cell fraction (not recorded which). These receptors all come from a male donor with ankylosing spondylitis.

This clonotype was found many times. The CDR3 nucleotides are TGCAGTGCTAGAGGCGCGAGCTCCTACAATGAGCAGTTCTTC. Protein: CSARGASSYNEQFF. The rearrangement joins TRBV20-1 to TRBJ2-1; no clear D. The germline V gene encodes CDR1 DFQATT and CDR2 SNEGSKA (reference sequence). The CDR3 sequence is 14 residues long. Trimming removed 1 base from V and 0 bases from J, with 7 bases in between.

This clonotype was observed many times. This rearrangement joins TRBV15 to TRBJ2-7, with 7 bases fitting TRBD1. V shed 3 bases, J shed 1 base, and the junction held 0 bases outside the gene matches. Germline CDR1 reads LNHNV; CDR2 reads YYDKDF (reference sequence). The CDR3 sequence is 13 residues long. The CDR3, as DNA: TGTGCCACCAGCAGGGACAGGTCCTACGAGCAGTACTTC. Its translation is CATSRDRSYEQYF. The full variable domain, in which reference TRBV15 and TRBJ2-7 provide the parts outside the CDR3, is DAMVIQNPRYQVTQFGKPVTLSCSQTLNHNVMYWYQQKSSQAPKLLFHYYDKDFNNEADTPDNFQSRRPNTSFCFLDIRSPGLGDTAMYLCATSRDRSYEQYFGPGTRLTVT.

This chain joins TRBV12-3 or TRBV12-4 and TRBJ2-7, with D perhaps being TRBD1 or TRBD2 (6 bases each). Trimming pared 6 bases from V and 11 bases from J, leaving 14 bases between. The length of the CDR3 is 11 residues. CDR3 sequence: CASSHGGFEYF. The CDR3 nucleotides are TGTGCCAGCAGCCACGGGGGCTTCGAGTACTTC.

This clonotype was observed a handful of times. The V and J genes are TRBV7-2 and TRBJ1-1; TRBD1 is a possible D gene (5 bases). CDR1 SGHTA and CDR2 FQGNSA come from the germline V gene. Trimming shortened V by 5 bases and J by 4 bases, and 11 bases separated the two germline ends. The CDR3 consists of 13 residues. The CDR3: CASSPREGTEAFF. Written as DNA, the CDR3 is TGTGCCAGCAGCCCCAGGGAAGGCACTGAAGCTTTCTTT.

For this clonotype: An end of the junction does not agree with germline; a read error may underlie this. The V gene is TRBV12-3 or TRBV12-4, the J gene TRBJ2-2, with unresolved D. The CDR3 has 14 amino acids. The CDR3 loop reads CACSLDKLTGELFF. In DNA form, the CDR3 reads TGTGCCTGCAGTTTAGACAAGTTGACCGGGGAGCTGTTTTTT.

This clonotype was observed a single time. The chain is built from TRBV20-1 and TRBJ2-7; D remains ambiguous. CDR1 and CDR2 (germline): DFQATT, SNEGSKA (reference sequence). This CDR3 is built from 12 residues. The germline V and J ends were trimmed by 3 bases and 0 bases, with 6 bases remaining between them. The CDR3 sequence: CSARTHSYEQYF. The DNA of the CDR3 is TGCAGTGCTAGGACCCACTCCTACGAGCAGTACTTC.

This clonotype has a count of ten or more. One junction end disagrees with the germline gene, perhaps due to a read error. The chain recombines TRBV5-1 with TRBJ2-7, with 9 bases that match TRBD2. Germline V gene lookup returns CDR1 SGHRS and CDR2 YFSETQ. This CDR3 comprises 12 residues. The CDR3 region is CASSLAGDEQYF. The CDR3 DNA reads TGTGCCAGCAGCTTAGCGGGAGATGAGCAGTACTTC.

The sample holds many counts of this clonotype. The V gene is TRBV29-1, the J gene TRBJ2-1; no reliable D call. Germline V lookup: CDR1 SQVTM, CDR2 ANQGSEA. V was shortened by 6 bases and J by 0 bases, with 15 bases between the two germline ends. CDR3 length: 15 amino acids. The CDR3 DNA reads TGCAGCGTACGGTTCGACCCCTCCTCCTACAATGAGCAGTTCTTC. Translation gives CSVRFDPSSYNEQFF.

Only a few counts were recorded for this clonotype. The chain links TRBV18 to TRBJ2-7, with D maybe TRBD2 (6 bases). The CDR3 spans 13 residues. V lost 3 bases, J lost 5 bases, and 11 bases lay in between. Germline assignment: CDR1 KGHSH and CDR2 LQKENI. CDR3 sequence reads: CASSPPTRNEQYF. As DNA, the CDR3 is TGTGCCAGCTCACCTCCGACTAGAAACGAGCAGTACTTC.

V and J are TRBV12-3 or TRBV12-4 and TRBJ2-7; D is perhaps TRBD2 (7 bases). The V gene lost 6 bases and the J gene lost 3 bases, with 15 bases spanning the gap. CDR3 length equals 14 residues. The CDR3 DNA is TGTGCCAGCAGAGAGGGACTACAGGGCTACGAGCAGTACTTC. This translates into CASREGLQGYEQYF.

This chain connects TRBV3-1 to TRBJ2-1, with 10 positions matching TRBD2. V was clipped by 3 bases and J by 7 bases; unmatched bases: 6. CDR1 LGHDT and CDR2 YNNKEL come from the germline V gene (reference sequence). The CDR3 is 15 amino acids. The CDR3 DNA reads TGTGCCAGCAGCCAGAGAAGCGGGAGGGGAAATGAGCAGTTCTTC. This codes for CASSQRSGRGNEQFF.

This clonotype came up a few times. The genes are TRBV2 and TRBJ1-6; 9 nucleotides line up with TRBD1. Per germline, CDR1 SNHLY and CDR2 FYNNEI. The CDR3 runs 14 residues. Trimming cost V 7 bases and J 10 bases; bases outside gene matches: 8. The CDR3 sequence: CASILDRGPSPLHF. CDR3 DNA: TGTGCCAGCATTCTGGACAGGGGACCCTCACCCCTCCACTTT. The variable domain in full, with the rest retrieved from reference TRBV2 and TRBJ1-6, is EPEVTQTPSHQVTQMGQEVILRCVPISNHLYFYWYRQILGQKVEFLVSFYNNEISEKSEIFDDQFSVERPDGSNFTLKIRSTKLEDSAMYFCASILDRGPSPLHFGNGTRLTVT.

In this sample, this clonotype turned up a few times. The gene calls are TRBV10-3 and TRBJ2-2; 8 positions match TRBD1. The V gene's germline CDR1 is ENHRY and CDR2 SYGVKD. Losses at the gene ends were 10 bases for V and 6 bases for J; bases not matched to a gene: 10. CDR3 length: 14 amino acids. CDR3 sequence (DNA): TGTGCCACCGAGGACAGGGTATCCTCCGGGGAGCTGTTTTTT. Residues: CATEDRVSSGELFF.

The V call is TRBV5-1, the J call TRBJ1-1; 7 nucleotides agree with TRBD1. Trimming removed 7 bases from V and 5 bases from J; junction bases left unmatched: 17. The germline gives CDR1 SGHRS, CDR2 YFSETQ. The CDR3 length is 16 residues. Written as DNA, the CDR3 is TGCGCCAGCCATTCAGGGGGAATTCAATTCGGGACTGAAGCTTTCTTT. Translation gives CASHSGGIQFGTEAFF.

The CDR3 DNA reads TGTGCCAGCCGGCCTAGCGGGGGGACAGATACGCAGTATTTT. Amino acids: CASRPSGGTDTQYF. This chain uses TRBV3-1 with TRBJ2-3; the match to TRBD2 covers 11 bases. J lost 3 bases, V lost 8 bases, and 4 bases had no gene match. The germline V gene encodes CDR1 LGHDT and CDR2 YNNKEL (reference sequence). This CDR3 spans 14 amino acids.

This clonotype was observed a few times. The CDR3 DNA reads as TGTGCCAGTAAGGGGGACAGGGGGCGAGGCAATCAGCCCCAGCATTTT. This sequence encodes CASKGDRGRGNQPQHF. The chain has TRBV19 and TRBJ1-5, with 12 bases aligning to TRBD1. In germline, CDR1 is LNHDA, CDR2 SQIVND (reference sequence). With 7 bases clipped from V and 2 bases from J, the junction kept 6 bases outside the gene matches. The CDR3 is 16 residues long. The full variable domain, rest sourced from reference TRBV19 and TRBJ1-5, is DGGITQSPKYLFRKEGQNVTLSCEQNLNHDAMYWYRQDPGQGLRLIYYSQIVNDFQKGDIAEGYSVSREKKESFPLTVTSAQKNPTAFYLCASKGDRGRGNQPQHFGDGTRLSIL.

In its sample, this clonotype was seen a few times. V usage is TRBV7-9 and J usage is TRBJ2-7; TRBD1 might be the D (7 bases). Germline V lookup: CDR1 SEHNR, CDR2 FQNEAQ (reference sequence). CDR3 length: 14 amino acids. Trimming removed 2 bases from V and 7 bases from J, with 15 bases in between. CDR3 DNA: TGTGCCAGCAGCTTAACGGCCCCAGGGGGGGAGCAGTACTTC. This translates into CASSLTAPGGEQYF.

The sample holds a few counts of this clonotype. The rearrangement joins TRBV12-3 or TRBV12-4 to TRBJ1-3; D is perhaps TRBD1 (5 bases). With 7 bases removed from V and 3 bases from J, the gap between germline ends came to 13 bases. The CDR3 consists of 14 residues. CDR3 sequence reads: CASTPAGLGNTIYF. CDR3 DNA sequence: TGTGCCAGCACCCCTGCGGGGCTTGGAAACACCATATATTTT.

Only a few counts were recorded for this clonotype. J is TRBJ1-2 and V is TRBV9, with a possible D match to TRBD1 (5 bases). CDR3 length: 14 amino acids. V was clipped by 4 bases and J by 8 bases, with 18 bases between them. The germline V gene encodes CDR1 SGDLS and CDR2 YYNGEE. The CDR3: CASSRSQGFGGYTF. The DNA of the CDR3 is TGTGCCAGCAGCCGCTCCCAGGGTTTTGGCGGCTACACCTTC.

This clonotype was seen a few times. The chain employs TRBV5-1 and TRBJ1-4; 8 positions agree with TRBD1. This CDR3 has 14 residues. The germline CDR1 and CDR2 sequences are SGHRS and YFSETQ. V trimming: 3 bases; J trimming: 4 bases; junction bases outside the gene matches: 2. The CDR3 DNA reads as TGCGCCAGCAGCTCACAGGGGGATAATGAAAAACTGTTTTTT. It yields the protein CASSSQGDNEKLFF.

The table lists this clonotype with a few counts. The V call is TRBV27, the J call TRBJ2-7; 12 nucleotides match TRBD1. In germline, CDR1 is MNHEY, CDR2 SMNVEV (reference sequence). The CDR3 runs 14 residues. The V gene end was trimmed by 7 bases and the J gene end by 4 bases; junction bases not matched to a gene: 5. CDR3 bases: TGTGCCAGCAAAAGGGGACAGGGGGCTTACGAGCAGTACTTC. This codes for CASKRGQGAYEQYF.